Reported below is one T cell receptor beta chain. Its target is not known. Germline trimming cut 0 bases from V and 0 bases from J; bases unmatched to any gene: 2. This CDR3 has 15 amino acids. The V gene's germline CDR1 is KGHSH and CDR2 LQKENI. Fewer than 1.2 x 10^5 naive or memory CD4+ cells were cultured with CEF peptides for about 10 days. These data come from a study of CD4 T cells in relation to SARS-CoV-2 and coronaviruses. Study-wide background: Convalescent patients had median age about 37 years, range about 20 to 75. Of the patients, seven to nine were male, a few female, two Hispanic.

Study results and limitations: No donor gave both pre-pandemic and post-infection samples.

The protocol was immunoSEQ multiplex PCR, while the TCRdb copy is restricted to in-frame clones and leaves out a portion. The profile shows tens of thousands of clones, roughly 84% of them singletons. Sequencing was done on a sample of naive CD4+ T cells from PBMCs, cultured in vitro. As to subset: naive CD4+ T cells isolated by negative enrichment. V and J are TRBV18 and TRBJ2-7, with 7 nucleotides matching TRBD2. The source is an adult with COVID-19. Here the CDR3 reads CASSPPASGSYEQYF. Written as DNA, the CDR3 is TGTGCCAGCTCACCACCGGCTAGCGGCTCCTACGAGCAGTACTTC.